This note documents a single T cell receptor (beta chain) sequence. This record comes from a study of OX40 agonist ivuxolimab in advanced cancers. Here immunoSEQ multiplex PCR was the method, and the copy in TCRdb shows in-frame clones only, minus some. This table has approximately 80,000 clones, over 75% appearing once. Germline CDR1 reads PRHDT; CDR2 reads FYEKMQ (reference sequence). The CDR3 covers 15 residues. The V end lost 2 bases, the J end lost 7 bases, and 12 bases lay between the germline ends. The V and J genes are TRBV13 and TRBJ1-6, with unresolved D. The material sequenced was CD4+ or CD8+ T cells sorted from blood, taken in a trial of the OX40 agonist ivuxolimab. This TCR derives from an adult with an advanced solid tumor such as melanoma, head and neck, liver or kidney cancer. For the CDR3, the DNA is TGTGCCAGCAGCTTAAGGACTAACACCAATTCACCCCTCCACTTT. Translation gives CASSLRTNTNSPLHF. The full variable domain, rest sourced from reference TRBV13 and TRBJ1-6, is AAGVIQSPRHLIKEKRETATLKCYPIPRHDTVYWYQQGPGQDPQFLISFYEKMQSDKGSIPDRFSAQQFSDYHSELNMSSLELGDSALYFCASSLRTNTNSPLHFGNGTRLTVT.